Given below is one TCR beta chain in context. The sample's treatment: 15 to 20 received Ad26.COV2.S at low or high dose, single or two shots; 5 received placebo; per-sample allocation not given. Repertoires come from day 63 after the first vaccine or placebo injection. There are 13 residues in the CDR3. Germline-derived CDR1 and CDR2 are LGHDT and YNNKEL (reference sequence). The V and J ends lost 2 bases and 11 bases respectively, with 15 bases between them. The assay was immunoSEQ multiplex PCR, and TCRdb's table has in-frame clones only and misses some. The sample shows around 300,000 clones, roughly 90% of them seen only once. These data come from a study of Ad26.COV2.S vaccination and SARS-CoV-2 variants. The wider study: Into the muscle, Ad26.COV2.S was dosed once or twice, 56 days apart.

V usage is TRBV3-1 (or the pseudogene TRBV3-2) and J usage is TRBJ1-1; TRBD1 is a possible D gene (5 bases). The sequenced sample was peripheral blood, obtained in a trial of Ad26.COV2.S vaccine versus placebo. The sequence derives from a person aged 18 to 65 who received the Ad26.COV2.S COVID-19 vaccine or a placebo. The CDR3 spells CASSQIDGGVAFF. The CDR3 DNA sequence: TGTGCCAGCAGCCAAATAGACGGAGGGGTGGCTTTCTTT.